A selection of T cell receptor beta chains follows, all from one sample in a study of regulatory T cells in long-lasting Graves disease. TCRdb re-analysed the multiplex PCR reads in MiXCR, keeping a single row per CDR3 protein. The sample consists of about 500,000 distinct CDR3 sequences, roughly 17% of them appearing once. Another study also made use of these data, one on T cells in Graves' hyperthyroidism and ophthalmopathy.

The specimen was peripheral blood mononuclear cells (PBMCs), collected at new diagnosis, from a patient treated with antithyroid drugs. Source of these receptors: a man in his forties with Graves disease. CDR3s include the opening cysteine and the closing phenylalanine or tryptophan. The order of the fields is V gene, D gene, clone size, J gene, CDR3 DNA, CDR3 protein. A D gene is named only where the DNA matches it firmly. A clone size is listed for some rows: how often the clone was seen (once, few, many), or a class if it is expanded.

V: TRBV2
D: NA
size: many
J: TRBJ2-7
DNA: TGTGCCAGCAGTGGTAGCGTTCCATACGAGCAGTACTTC
CDR3: CASSGSVPYEQYF

V: TRBV6-2/TRBV6-3
D: NA
size: many
J: TRBJ2-1
DNA: TGTGCCAGCAGTTCCTTCCTGAGTGGAGTTCATGAGCAGTTCTTC
CDR3: CASSSFLSGVHEQFF

V: TRBV12-3/TRBV12-4
D: NA
size: many
J: TRBJ2-5
DNA: TGTGCCAGCAGTTTCGCTCCCCAAGAGACCCAGTACTTC
CDR3: CASSFAPQETQYF

V: TRBV29-1
D: TRBD2
size: NA
J: TRBJ2-7
DNA: TGCAGTTACCGGACTAGCGGGATCGAGCAGTACTTC
CDR3: CSYRTSGIEQYF

V: TRBV11-2
D: TRBD1
size: NA
J: TRBJ1-4
DNA: TGTGCCAGCAGCCAATCGTTGGACAGGACCCGGGGAAAACTGTTTTTT
CDR3: CASSQSLDRTRGKLFF

V: TRBV3-1
D: NA
size: many
J: TRBJ2-5
DNA: TGTGCCAGCAGCCAATCACTAGTAGCCCAAGAGACCCAGTACTTC
CDR3: CASSQSLVAQETQYF

V: TRBV29-1
D: NA
size: many
J: TRBJ1-1
DNA: TGCAGCGTGGAAACAGGGCGGAACACTGAAGCTTTCTTT
CDR3: CSVETGRNTEAFF

V: TRBV15
D: NA
size: few
J: TRBJ1-1
DNA: TGTGCCACCAGCAGATCAGGGTTTGGGGGCACTGAAGCTTTCTTT
CDR3: CATSRSGFGGTEAFF

V: TRBV3-1
D: NA
size: many
J: TRBJ1-2
DNA: TGTGCCAGCAGCCAAGATTCCACCTCAGTAAATGGCTACACCTTC
CDR3: CASSQDSTSVNGYTF

V: TRBV12-3/TRBV12-4
D: NA
size: NA
J: TRBJ2-7
DNA: TGTGCCAGCAGTTTAACGGACAGATACTACGAGCAGTACTTC
CDR3: CASSLTDRYYEQYF

V: TRBV5-5
D: NA
size: many
J: TRBJ2-5
DNA: TGTGCCAGCAGCTTACAGGCTATGGAGACCCAGTACTTC
CDR3: CASSLQAMETQYF

V: TRBV12-3/TRBV12-4
D: TRBD2
size: NA
J: TRBJ2-1
DNA: TGTGCCAGCAGTTTGCGCGGGAGGGCCTACTACAACGAGCAGTTCTTC
CDR3: CASSLRGRAYYNEQFF

V: TRBV19
D: NA
size: few
J: TRBJ2-5
DNA: TGTGCCAGTAGTATGGTACCACCCAGCCAAGAGACCCAGTACTTC
CDR3: CASSMVPPSQETQYF

V: TRBV9
D: TRBD2
size: many
J: TRBJ2-7
DNA: TGTGCCAGCAGCGTGGATAGCGGGACTTATTCCTACGAGCAGTACTTC
CDR3: CASSVDSGTYSYEQYF

V: TRBV11-2
D: NA
size: many
J: TRBJ2-2
DNA: TGTGCCAGCAGCTGGGGACCGGCGGGGGAGCTGTTTTTT
CDR3: CASSWGPAGELFF

V: TRBV4-2
D: TRBD2
size: NA
J: TRBJ2-1
DNA: TGTGCCAGCAGCCAACGGACTAGCGTATCCTACAATGAGCAGTTCTTC
CDR3: CASSQRTSVSYNEQFF

V: TRBV7-9
D: NA
size: many
J: TRBJ1-2
DNA: TGTGCCAGCAGCTTTGGACAGCTTTACTATGGCTACACCTTC
CDR3: CASSFGQLYYGYTF

V: TRBV12-3/TRBV12-4
D: NA
size: few
J: TRBJ1-1
DNA: TGTGCCAGCAGTTTCGGGGTAACTGAAGCTTTCTTT
CDR3: CASSFGVTEAFF

V: TRBV7-9
D: NA
size: many
J: TRBJ2-3
DNA: TGTGCCAGCAGCACCCGTTCTAGCGCCACGGATACGCAGTATTTT
CDR3: CASSTRSSATDTQYF

V: TRBV6-2/TRBV6-3
D: NA
size: few
J: TRBJ2-7
DNA: TGTGCCAGCAGCCCTCGGTCCAGCCTCGAGCAGTACTTC
CDR3: CASSPRSSLEQYF

V: TRBV7-2
D: NA
size: many
J: TRBJ2-3
DNA: TGTGCCAGCAGCTTATACGGGCGGCAGGCCGTAGATACGCAGTATTTT
CDR3: CASSLYGRQAVDTQYF

V: TRBV15
D: TRBD1
size: few
J: TRBJ2-1
DNA: TGTGCCACCCTCCCGGACAGGGGTAATGAGCAGTTCTTC
CDR3: CATLPDRGNEQFF

V: TRBV28
D: NA
size: NA
J: TRBJ1-3
DNA: TGTGCCAGCCGATCCGGGGGATTTGGAAACACCATATATTTT
CDR3: CASRSGGFGNTIYF

V: TRBV20-1
D: NA
size: NA
J: TRBJ2-1
DNA: TGCAGTGCTAGAGATACGGGTCGTGGTGAGCAGTTCTTC
CDR3: CSARDTGRGEQFF

V: TRBV28
D: TRBD2
size: many
J: TRBJ2-5
DNA: TGTGCCAGCAGTTTGGCGGGAGCCCATGAGACCCAGTACTTC
CDR3: CASSLAGAHETQYF

V: TRBV25-1
D: TRBD1
size: NA
J: TRBJ2-3
DNA: TGTGCCAGCAGTAAACAGGGGGGAGGCACAGATACGCAGTATTTT
CDR3: CASSKQGGGTDTQYF

V: TRBV20-1
D: NA
size: few
J: TRBJ2-1
DNA: TGCAGTGCTAAAATAGTATACACCTACAATGAGCAGTTCTTC
CDR3: CSAKIVYTYNEQFF

V: TRBV5-1
D: TRBD1
size: few
J: TRBJ2-2
DNA: TGCGCCAGCAGCTTGGGGGACAGTAAGGGTCCCGGGGAGCTGTTTTTT
CDR3: CASSLGDSKGPGELFF

V: TRBV5-1
D: TRBD1
size: NA
J: TRBJ2-5
DNA: TGCGCCAGCAGCTTGGGACAGGGCTGGATGGTGGAGACCCAGTACTTC
CDR3: CASSLGQGWMVETQYF

V: TRBV28
D: NA
size: many
J: TRBJ2-3
DNA: TGTGCCAGCAGTTTTCTTGGGGTCTCGGCGGATGCAGATACGCAGTATTTT
CDR3: CASSFLGVSADADTQYF

V: TRBV27
D: NA
size: few
J: TRBJ2-1
DNA: TGTGCCAGCAGTGCCCCGGGACGTGAGCAGTTCTTC
CDR3: CASSAPGREQFF

V: TRBV7-8
D: TRBD1
size: few
J: TRBJ1-5
DNA: TGTGCCAGCAGCCTCTTGGACAGGAGGCCTGAGCCCCAGCATTTT
CDR3: CASSLLDRRPEPQHF

V: TRBV27
D: TRBD1
size: once
J: TRBJ2-6
DNA: TGTGCCAGCAGTTGGACAGGACGACCGTACTCTGGGGCCAACGTCCTGACTTTC
CDR3: CASSWTGRPYSGANVLTF

V: TRBV28
D: TRBD2
size: NA
J: TRBJ2-1
DNA: TGTGCCAGCAGTGTGACTAGCGGGAGTCTCTACAATGAGCAGTTCTTC
CDR3: CASSVTSGSLYNEQFF

V: TRBV29-1
D: TRBD1
size: many
J: TRBJ1-1
DNA: TGCAGCGTCCGGACAGGGGGCTCTGAAGCTTTCTTT
CDR3: CSVRTGGSEAFF

V: TRBV7-9
D: NA
size: few
J: TRBJ2-1
DNA: TGTGCCAGCAGCTTGGCGCCCCAGGCGGGTTGGGATGAGCAGTTCTTC
CDR3: CASSLAPQAGWDEQFF

V: TRBV13
D: TRBD2
size: many
J: TRBJ2-3
DNA: TGTGCCAGCAGCTTCACACTAGCGGGCGGAACTAGCACAGATACGCAGTATTTT
CDR3: CASSFTLAGGTSTDTQYF

V: TRBV5-1
D: NA
size: few
J: TRBJ2-6
DNA: TGCGCCAGCAGCCCCCAGATCTCAGGGGCCAACGTCCTGACTTTC
CDR3: CASSPQISGANVLTF

V: TRBV2
D: TRBD2
size: many
J: TRBJ2-1
DNA: TGTGCCAGCAGTGGGACTAGCGGGACGGGAAATGAGCAGTTCTTC
CDR3: CASSGTSGTGNEQFF

V: TRBV7-3
D: NA
size: few
J: TRBJ2-6
DNA: TGTGCCAGCAGCCCGCGGACAGCGAACTCTGGGGCCAACGTCCTGACTTTC
CDR3: CASSPRTANSGANVLTF

V: TRBV20-1
D: NA
size: few
J: TRBJ2-3
DNA: TGCAGTGCGGTACAGGAATATACGCAGTATTTT
CDR3: CSAVQEYTQYF

V: TRBV6-5
D: TRBD2
size: many
J: TRBJ2-7
DNA: TGTGCCAGCGTTACGACTAGCGGGACCGGCGAGCAGTACTTC
CDR3: CASVTTSGTGEQYF

V: TRBV5-6
D: TRBD2
size: NA
J: TRBJ2-5
DNA: TGTGCCAGTCGACTAGCGGGAGCCGCCGTGACCCAGTACTTC
CDR3: CASRLAGAAVTQYF

V: TRBV18
D: NA
size: NA
J: TRBJ2-5
DNA: TGTGCCAGCTCACCCAAGACAGACATTCGGGGGACCCAGTACTTC
CDR3: CASSPKTDIRGTQYF

V: TRBV7-8
D: NA
size: few
J: TRBJ1-5
DNA: TGTGCCAGCAGCTTAGGGTCCTCGGGAAATCAGCCCCAGCATTTT
CDR3: CASSLGSSGNQPQHF

V: TRBV20-1
D: NA
size: many
J: TRBJ2-3
DNA: TGCAGTGCTAGAGCGGGAGCTAGCACAGATACGCAGTATTTT
CDR3: CSARAGASTDTQYF

V: TRBV6-1
D: TRBD2
size: NA
J: TRBJ2-1
DNA: TGTGCCAGCACTCCAGGGACTAGCGGCAGTCGCTCCTACAATGAGCAGTTCTTC
CDR3: CASTPGTSGSRSYNEQFF

V: TRBV15
D: TRBD1
size: few
J: TRBJ2-3
DNA: TGTGCCACCAGCAGAGGAGAGGGACAGGCGACCACAGATACGCAGTATTTT
CDR3: CATSRGEGQATTDTQYF

V: TRBV28
D: NA
size: many
J: TRBJ1-1
DNA: TGTGCCACAACGGATTACATGAACACTGAAGCTTTCTTT
CDR3: CATTDYMNTEAFF

V: TRBV12-3/TRBV12-4
D: TRBD2
size: NA
J: TRBJ2-6
DNA: TGTGCCAGCAGTCCCCTAGCGGGTGGGGCCAACGTCCTGACTTTC
CDR3: CASSPLAGGANVLTF

V: TRBV9
D: NA
size: many
J: TRBJ2-7
DNA: TGTGCCAGCAGCGTACAACCAGATTACGAGCAGTACTTC
CDR3: CASSVQPDYEQYF